This TCR beta chain comes out of a study of blood T cell repertoires in COVID-19. Whole-study context: Acute and convalescent COVID-19 samples came from the United States, Italy and Spain. The cDNA or gDNA used as material had been derived from T cells, B-cell-depleted T cells, or PBMCs.

The CDR3 consists of 16 residues. CDR1 and CDR2 (germline): SGHNT, YYREEE (reference sequence). The trim removed 2 bases at V and 4 bases at J, leaving 7 bases unmatched. Original methodology: Reference gene primers were amplified, and this amplification served to estimate nucleated cell counts. Libraries were prepared by immunoSEQ multiplex PCR; TCRdb keeps only in-frame clonotypes and omits some of them. The DNA gave D and trimming, while V, J and clone size come from that table. The data hold approximately 150,000 clones, with 84% observed a single time. Seattle's enrolled individuals joined amid active infection and were then monitored longitudinally. This clone showed up just a few times.

This clonotype was sampled from a woman of 80 years or more with COVID-19, enrolled during active disease. Input material: peripheral blood. This chain links TRBV5-4 with TRBJ2-3; 10 bases are shared with TRBD2. The CDR3 coding sequence is TGTGCCAGCAGCTTTAATCTAGCGGGGGAGGCAGATACGCAGTATTTT. It is translated as CASSFNLAGEADTQYF. The full variable domain, with the rest looked up from reference TRBV5-4 and TRBJ2-3, is ETGVTQSPTHLIKTRGQQVTLRCSSQSGHNTVSWYQQALGQGPQFIFQYYREEENGRGNFPPRFSGLQFPNYSSELNVNALELDDSALYLCASSFNLAGEADTQYFGPGTRLTVL.